Listed below are T cell receptor beta chains from one sample, sequenced in a study of blood T cell repertoires in COVID-19. Clones were read by immunoSEQ multiplex PCR, and TCRdb kept only the in-frame ones, dropping some. Of more than 250,000 clones listed, 75% to 90% were seen once; the top ten hold approximately 2%. Material for sequencing was peripheral blood. Source of these receptors: a woman aged 30 to 39 who had recovered from COVID-19. Each CDR3 is given with its conserved first and last residue. Fields, in order: V gene, J gene, D gene, clone size, CDR3 protein, CDR3 DNA. D genes are given only for firm matches. Size is omitted from some rows. Given values are once, few, many or a class for expanded clones.

>TRBV19|TRBJ2-7|-|-
CASRQGPYEQYF
TGTGCCAGTCGGCAGGGCCCCTACGAGCAGTACTTC
>TRBV5-4|TRBJ2-5|-|once
CASSRVDEETQYF
TGTGCCAGCAGCCGGGTTGACGAAGAGACCCAGTACTTC
>TRBV3-1/TRBV3-2|TRBJ2-4|TRBD1|-
CASSQTRDSKYF
TGTGCCAGCAGCCAAACCCGGGACAGCAAGTACTTC
>TRBV6-5|TRBJ1-2|TRBD1|-
CASSRQGTLDGYTF
TGTGCCAGCAGTAGACAGGGGACCTTGGATGGCTACACCTTC
>TRBV6-5|TRBJ2-1|-|few
CASIGTPYNEQFF
TGTGCCAGCATTGGGACACCTTACAATGAGCAGTTCTTC
>TRBV10-1|TRBJ1-2|-|-
CATTGHGVGYTF
TGCGCCACCACGGGACACGGTGTCGGCTACACCTTC
>TRBV28|TRBJ1-5|-|-
CASTLTGLSNQPQHF
TGTGCCAGCACCCTGACAGGCCTCAGCAATCAGCCCCAGCATTTT
>TRBV28|TRBJ2-7|TRBD1|-
CASSSRTGATYEQYF
TGTGCCAGCAGTTCAAGGACAGGGGCGACCTACGAGCAGTACTTC
>TRBV30|TRBJ1-2|-|-
CAWSVGADGYTF
TGTGCCTGGAGTGTAGGAGCAGATGGCTACACCTTC
>TRBV18|TRBJ2-7|TRBD1|once
CASSPPSTGVREQYF
TGTGCCAGCTCACCACCGTCGACAGGGGTCCGCGAGCAGTACTTC
>TRBV11-2|TRBJ2-1|-|-
CASSLEQGLYNEQFF
TGTGCCAGCAGCTTAGAGCAGGGATTATACAATGAGCAGTTCTTC
>TRBV6-5|TRBJ2-2|TRBD1|-
CASTKNRGAGELFF
TGTGCCAGCACCAAGAACAGGGGAGCCGGGGAGCTGTTTTTT
>TRBV28|TRBJ1-1|TRBD1|once
CAWAGTGGTEAFF
TGTGCCTGGGCCGGGACAGGGGGCACTGAAGCTTTCTTT
>TRBV27|TRBJ1-1|-|-
CASSLDSNTEAFF
TGTGCCAGCAGTTTAGACAGTAACACTGAAGCTTTCTTT
>TRBV5-5|TRBJ2-4|-|-
CASSFPPGNIQYF
TGTGCCAGCAGCTTTCCTCCGGGAAACATTCAGTACTTC
>TRBV6-5|TRBJ1-5|-|-
CASSSATVSNQPQHF
TGTGCCAGCAGTTCGGCGACAGTGAGCAATCAGCCCCAGCATTTT
>TRBV20-1|TRBJ2-7|-|-
CSAWGDEQYF
TGCAGTGCTTGGGGGGACGAGCAGTACTTC
>TRBV19|TRBJ1-1|TRBD1|-
CASSPTGTENTEAFF
TGTGCCAGTAGTCCCACCGGGACAGAGAACACTGAAGCTTTCTTT
>TRBV30|TRBJ2-7|-|once
CAWSRWPGEQYF
TGTGCCTGGAGTAGGTGGCCGGGAGAGCAGTACTTC
>TRBV18|TRBJ1-1|-|-
CASSPRQQHTEAFF
TGTGCCAGCTCACCGAGACAGCAGCACACTGAAGCTTTCTTT
>TRBV3-1/TRBV3-2|TRBJ2-3|TRBD2|-
CASSQPGLASTDTQYF
TGTGCCAGCAGCCAACCTGGACTAGCGAGCACAGATACGCAGTATTTT
>TRBV2|TRBJ1-2|-|-
CASREPTWGHGYTF
TGTGCCAGCAGGGAGCCGACTTGGGGGCATGGCTACACCTTC
>TRBV4-2|TRBJ2-7|-|-
CASSQATGEVSEQYF
TGTGCCAGCAGCCAAGCAACAGGGGAGGTTTCCGAGCAGTACTTC
>TRBV5-1|TRBJ1-1|TRBD1|-
CASSLWGQGSTDTEAFF
TGCGCCAGCAGCTTGTGGGGACAGGGGAGTACGGACACTGAAGCTTTCTTT
>TRBV6-5|TRBJ2-2|-|-
CASSYVLTGELFF
TGTGCCAGCAGTTACGTTTTAACCGGGGAGCTGTTTTTT
>TRBV18|TRBJ1-4|TRBD1|-
CASSPSTMGQGQKLFF
TGTGCCAGCTCCCCAAGCACGATGGGACAGGGACAGAAACTGTTTTTT
>TRBV11-2|TRBJ2-7|TRBD2|once
CASSVTSETYEQYF
TGTGCCAGCAGCGTTACTAGCGAGACCTACGAGCAGTACTTC
>TRBV5-1|TRBJ2-1|TRBD2|-
CASSLGTSGTNEQFF
TGCGCCAGCAGCCTGGGGACTAGTGGAACTAATGAGCAGTTCTTC
>TRBV7-2|TRBJ1-2|-|-
CASSLSPSTSLYGYTF
TGTGCCAGCAGCTTATCTCCCTCCACTTCCCTCTATGGCTACACCTTC
>TRBV10-2|TRBJ2-5|TRBD1|-
CASRGQGETQYF
TGCGCCAGCCGCGGACAGGGTGAGACCCAGTACTTC
>TRBV29-1|TRBJ2-3|-|-
CSANTMGTDTQYF
TGCAGCGCGAACACCATGGGCACAGATACGCAGTATTTT
>TRBV4-1|TRBJ1-2|TRBD1|few
CASSQGQGPGYTF
TGCGCCAGCAGCCAGGGACAGGGACCCGGCTACACCTTC
>TRBV3-1/TRBV3-2|TRBJ2-7|-|-
CASSQGAYSYEQYF
TGTGCCAGCAGCCAGGGGGCTTACTCCTACGAGCAGTACTTC
>TRBV6-6|TRBJ2-5|-|-
CASSTGLGTQYF
TGTGCCAGCAGCACAGGGTTGGGGACCCAGTACTTC
>TRBV12-3/TRBV12-4|TRBJ2-3|TRBD1|-
CASSFDRGAQYF
TGTGCCAGCAGTTTTGACAGGGGTGCGCAGTATTTT
>TRBV25-1|TRBJ2-7|TRBD1|-
CASSDALAGGSYEQYF
TGTGCCAGCAGTGACGCATTGGCAGGGGGCTCCTACGAGCAGTACTTC
>TRBV5-8|TRBJ2-7|-|once
CASSPYVGRVYEQYF
TGTGCCAGCAGCCCATACGTCGGCAGGGTCTACGAGCAGTACTTC
>TRBV19|TRBJ1-2|TRBD1|-
CASSPRQGFGYTF
TGTGCCAGTAGTCCCCGACAGGGGTTTGGCTACACCTTC
>TRBV19|TRBJ1-2|-|-
CATRRLRQETYGYTF
TGTGCCACCCGCCGTCTTAGACAGGAGACCTATGGCTACACCTTC
>TRBV5-1|TRBJ2-1|TRBD1|-
CASSPPRDRVYNEQFF
TGCGCCAGCAGCCCGCCCCGGGACAGAGTCTACAATGAGCAGTTCTTC
>TRBV2|TRBJ1-3|-|-
CASSDDGIAPSSGNTIYF
TGTGCCAGCAGTGATGACGGGATCGCCCCCAGCTCTGGAAACACCATATATTTT
>TRBV27|TRBJ2-7|TRBD2|-
CASSLTSGRFEQYF
TGTGCCAGCAGTTTGACTAGCGGGAGATTCGAGCAGTACTTC
>TRBV5-1|TRBJ2-7|-|-
CASSLVPLREQYF
TGCGCCAGCAGCTTGGTGCCCCTACGGGAGCAGTACTTC
>TRBV7-2|TRBJ1-3|TRBD1|-
CASSFDRGSGNTIYF
TGTGCCAGCAGCTTTGACAGGGGCTCTGGAAACACCATATATTTT
>TRBV27|TRBJ2-5|TRBD1|-
CASSPDRLQETQYF
TGTGCCAGCAGCCCGGACAGGCTCCAAGAGACCCAGTACTTC
>TRBV18|TRBJ1-1|-|-
CASSLNFISTEAFF
TGTGCCAGCTCACTTAACTTTATAAGCACTGAAGCTTTCTTT
>TRBV4-1|TRBJ1-2|TRBD1|few
CASSQPGGGGYTF
TGCGCCAGCAGCCAACCAGGGGGAGGTGGCTACACCTTC
>TRBV7-8|TRBJ2-2|TRBD1|-
CASRWDSNTGELFF
TGTGCCAGCAGGTGGGACAGTAACACCGGGGAGCTGTTTTTT
>TRBV15|TRBJ2-7|-|-
CATSRDAGYSYEQYF
TGTGCCACCAGCAGAGATGCAGGGTATTCCTACGAGCAGTACTTC
>TRBV4-3|TRBJ2-2|TRBD2|once
CASSQVGLAGVRTGELFF
TGCGCCAGCAGCCAAGTGGGACTAGCGGGAGTACGGACCGGGGAGCTGTTTTTT
>TRBV27|TRBJ1-1|-|-
CASSPGQLMNTEAFF
TGTGCCAGCAGTCCAGGACAGCTCATGAACACTGAAGCTTTCTTT
>TRBV3-1/TRBV3-2|TRBJ2-1|TRBD1|-
CASSRDRGDEQFF
TGTGCCAGCAGCCGAGACAGGGGCGATGAGCAGTTCTTC
>TRBV10-1|TRBJ1-1|-|-
CASSAERNTEAFF
TGCGCCAGCAGTGCTGAGAGGAACACTGAAGCTTTCTTT
>TRBV2|TRBJ2-2|-|-
CASSERGALTGELFF
TGTGCCAGCAGTGAACGGGGGGCCCTCACCGGGGAGCTGTTTTTT
>TRBV19|TRBJ2-2|TRBD1|-
CASSRDRNTGELFF
TGTGCCAGTAGTAGGGACAGGAACACCGGGGAGCTGTTTTTT
>TRBV2|TRBJ2-1|TRBD2|few
CASSRPGLAYEQFF
TGTGCCAGCAGTCGACCGGGACTAGCTTATGAGCAGTTCTTC
>TRBV15|TRBJ2-3|-|-
CATSRDRRGGTDTQYF
TGTGCCACCAGCAGAGATAGGAGGGGAGGCACAGATACGCAGTATTTT
>TRBV7-2|TRBJ2-1|TRBD2|-
CASSLAPSGIGGEQFF
TGTGCCAGCAGCTTAGCCCCTAGCGGGATCGGGGGTGAGCAGTTCTTC
>TRBV7-2|TRBJ1-1|-|-
CASSLVAANTEAFF
TGTGCCAGCAGCTTAGTGGCGGCGAACACTGAAGCTTTCTTT